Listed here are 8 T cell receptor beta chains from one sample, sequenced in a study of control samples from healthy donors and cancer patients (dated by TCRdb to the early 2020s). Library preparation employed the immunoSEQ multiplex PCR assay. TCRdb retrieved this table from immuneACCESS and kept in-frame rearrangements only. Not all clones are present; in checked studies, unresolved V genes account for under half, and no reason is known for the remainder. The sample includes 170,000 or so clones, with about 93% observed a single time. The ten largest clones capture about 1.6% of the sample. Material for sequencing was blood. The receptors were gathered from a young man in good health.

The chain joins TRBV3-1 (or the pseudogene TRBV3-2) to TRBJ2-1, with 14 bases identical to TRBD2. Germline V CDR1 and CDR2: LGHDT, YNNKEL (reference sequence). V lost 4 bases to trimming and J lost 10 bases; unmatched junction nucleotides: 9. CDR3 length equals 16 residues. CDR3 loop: CASSPTGLAGAQEQFF. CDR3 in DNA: TGTGCCAGCAGCCCGACGGGACTAGCGGGGGCCCAGGAGCAGTTCTTC.

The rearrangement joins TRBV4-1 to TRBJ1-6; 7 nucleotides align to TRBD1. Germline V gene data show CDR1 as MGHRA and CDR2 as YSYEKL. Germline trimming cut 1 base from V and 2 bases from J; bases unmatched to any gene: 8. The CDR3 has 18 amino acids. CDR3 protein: CASSQVEVRGTYNSPLHF. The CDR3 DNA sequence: TGCGCCAGCAGCCAAGTTGAGGTCAGGGGGACCTATAATTCACCCCTCCACTTT.

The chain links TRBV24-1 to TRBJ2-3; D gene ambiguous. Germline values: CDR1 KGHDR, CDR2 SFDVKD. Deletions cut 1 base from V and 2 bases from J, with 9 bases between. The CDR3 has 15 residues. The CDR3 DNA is TGTGCCACCAGTGATTTAGGGCAGCCCACAGATACGCAGTATTTT. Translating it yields CATSDLGQPTDTQYF.

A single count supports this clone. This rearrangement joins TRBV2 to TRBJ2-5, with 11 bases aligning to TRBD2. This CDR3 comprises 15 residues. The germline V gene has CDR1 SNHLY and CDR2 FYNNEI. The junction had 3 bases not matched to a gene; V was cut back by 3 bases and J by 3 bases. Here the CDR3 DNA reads TGTGCCAGCAGTGAGGGGACTAGCGGTGAAGAGACCCAGTACTTC. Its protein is CASSEGTSGEETQYF.

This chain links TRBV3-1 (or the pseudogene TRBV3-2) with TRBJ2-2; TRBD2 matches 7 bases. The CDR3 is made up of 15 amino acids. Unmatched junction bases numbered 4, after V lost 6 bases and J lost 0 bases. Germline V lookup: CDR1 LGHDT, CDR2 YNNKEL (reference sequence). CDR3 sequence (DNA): TGTGCCAGCAGGATAGCGGGTCCGAACACCGGGGAGCTGTTTTTT. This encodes CASRIAGPNTGELFF.

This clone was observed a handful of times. The CDR3 sequence is CASSSQETQYF. CDR3 in DNA: TGCGCCAGCAGCTCCCAAGAGACCCAGTACTTC. The chain employs TRBV5-1 and TRBJ2-5; D is ambiguous. V was shortened by 3 bases and J by 1 base, with 1 base between the two germline ends. Germline lookup yields CDR1 SGHRS and CDR2 YFSETQ. This CDR3 is 11 amino acids long.

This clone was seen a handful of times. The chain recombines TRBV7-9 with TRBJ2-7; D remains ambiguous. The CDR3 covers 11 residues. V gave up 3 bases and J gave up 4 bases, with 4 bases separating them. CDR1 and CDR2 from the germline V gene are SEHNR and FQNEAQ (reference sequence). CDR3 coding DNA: TGTGCCAGCAGCTTCACGTACGAGCAGTACTTC. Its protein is CASSFTYEQYF. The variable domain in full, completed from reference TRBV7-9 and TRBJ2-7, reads DTGVSQNPRHKITKRGQNVTFRCDPISEHNRLYWYRQTLGQGPEFLTYFQNEAQLEKSRLLSDRFSAERPKGSFSTLEIQRTEQGDSAMYLCASSFTYEQYFGPGTRLTVT.

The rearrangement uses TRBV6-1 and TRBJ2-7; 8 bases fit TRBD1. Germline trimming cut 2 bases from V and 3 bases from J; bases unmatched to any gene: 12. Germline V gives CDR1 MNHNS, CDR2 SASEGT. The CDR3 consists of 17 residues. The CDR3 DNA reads TGTGCCAGCAGTGAACAGGGTCAGGGGGCGCCAGTCTACGAGCAGTACTTC. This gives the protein CASSEQGQGAPVYEQYF.